At least ten counts were recorded for the clone carrying this T cell receptor (beta chain). The antigen remains undetermined. Trimming removed 1 base at V and 6 bases at J, with 9 bases between. CDR1 DFQATT and CDR2 SNEGSKA come from the germline V gene (reference sequence). This CDR3 contains 13 residues. The data stem from a study of spatial heterogeneity in lung cancer. From the 5' RACE reads, TCRdb called clonotypes with MiXCR, one entry per CDR3 protein. The sample includes 14,000 or so distinct CDR3 sequences, around 5% of them seen just once. Described time point: sample taken at primary tumor resection. The study, taken as a whole, reports: Tracking of tumor mutation counts was seen in expanded intratumoral alpha and beta TCR counts.

Source: lung tumor tissue, taken at surgery. The source is a female donor with early-stage non-small cell lung cancer. This chain joins TRBV20-1 and TRBJ2-2; no definite D call. The CDR3 nucleotides are TGCAGTGCTAGAGTGTCACGGCCCGGGGAGCTGTTTTTT. Translation gives CSARVSRPGELFF.